The sequence of this TCR beta chain was determined in a study of human T cells and chemical hapten exposure. The wider study: Patients were given diphenylcyclopropenone on the scalp weekly across the roughly 25-week study.

Regarding time point: pre-sensitization, week 0. The treatment was: therapeutic diphenylcyclopropenone sensitization with weekly scalp DPC. Samples of blood were obtained prior to the application of each patch test. CDR1 is MDHEN, CDR2 SYDVKM, per germline. The V and J ends lost 1 base and 2 bases respectively, with 8 bases between them. The CDR3 has 14 residues. Using its own MiXCR run on the RACE reads, TCRdb lists one record per CDR3 protein. The repertoire includes about 250,000 distinct CDR3 sequences, just under 8% of them detected once, and 1.2% sits in the top ten. In this sample, this clonotype turned up many times.

The V call is TRBV28, the J call TRBJ2-5; D may be TRBD2 (6 bases). The starting material was whole blood, obtained in connection with sensitization to the hapten diphenylcyclopropenone (DPC). The source of this sequence is a man younger than 35 with alopecia areata. Some clones in this sample may be carry-over from other donors' samples. The CDR3 protein is CASSLSGTQETQYF. The CDR3 DNA reads TGTGCCAGCAGTTTATCGGGGACTCAAGAGACCCAGTACTTC.